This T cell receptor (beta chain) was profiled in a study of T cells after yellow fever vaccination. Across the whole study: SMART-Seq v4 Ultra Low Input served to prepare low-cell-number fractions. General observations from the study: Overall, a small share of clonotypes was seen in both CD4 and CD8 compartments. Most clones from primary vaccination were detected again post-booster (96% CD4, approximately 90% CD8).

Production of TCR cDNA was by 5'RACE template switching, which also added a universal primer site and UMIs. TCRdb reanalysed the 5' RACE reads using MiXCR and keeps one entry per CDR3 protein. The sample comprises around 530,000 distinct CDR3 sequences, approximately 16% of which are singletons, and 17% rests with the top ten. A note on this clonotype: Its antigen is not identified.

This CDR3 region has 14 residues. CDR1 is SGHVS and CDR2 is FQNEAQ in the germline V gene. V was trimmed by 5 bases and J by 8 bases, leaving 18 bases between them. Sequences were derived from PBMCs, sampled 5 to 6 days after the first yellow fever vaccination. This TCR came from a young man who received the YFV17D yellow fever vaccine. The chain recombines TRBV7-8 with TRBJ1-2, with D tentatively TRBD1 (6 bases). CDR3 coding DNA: TGTGCCAGCAGCCCGGCGTCGGGGGCAAGGGGCTACACCTTC. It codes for CASSPASGARGYTF.